One T cell receptor (beta chain) is described in this entry. The antigen remains undetermined. The data originate from a study of response to subunit inactivated influenza vaccine. Study-wide results and limits: It was suggested by the authors that few new T cells are recruited by each seasonal influenza vaccination.

Via MiXCR, TCRdb re-called the RT-PCR reads, giving one row per CDR3 protein. The table shows roughly 460,000 distinct CDR3 sequences, with 9.5% to 13% occurring only once. Germline CDR1 and CDR2: MDHEN and SYDVKM. The CDR3 sequence is 13 residues long. The germline V and J ends were trimmed by 6 bases and 5 bases, with 13 bases remaining between them. The clonotype originates from a man in his forties or fifties who received an inactivated influenza vaccine. Sequences were derived from PBMCs from blood, sampled roughly 48 days after vaccination. The rearrangement uses TRBV28 and TRBJ2-5; D is unresolved. The CDR3 DNA reads as TGTGCCAGCAGATCGGCTGCGCGGGAGACCCAGTACTTC. It encodes CASRSAARETQYF.